One sample yielded the 17 T cell receptor beta chains listed below, sequenced in a study of regulatory T cells in long-lasting Graves disease. In building TCR beta libraries, iRepertoire HTBI primers were used together with Arm-PCR of CDR3 regions. TCRdb passed the multiplex PCR reads through MiXCR, listing each CDR3 protein once. This sample has approximately 350,000 distinct CDR3 sequences, with approximately 15% found just once. Specified time point: newly diagnosed GD, antithyroid drugs for less than 3 months. The TCR library was prepared using RNA isolated from PBMCs. In addition, the sample was reused for a study of T cells in Graves' hyperthyroidism and ophthalmopathy.

Sequenced here: peripheral blood mononuclear cells (PBMCs), sampled at new diagnosis, from a patient treated with antithyroid drugs. Source of these receptors: a middle-aged man with Graves disease.

This clonotype was seen ten or more times. The genes are TRBV7-3 and TRBJ2-2, with D possibly being TRBD2 (5 bases). The germline V and J ends were trimmed by 2 bases and 0 bases, with 10 bases remaining between them. The CDR3 is 16 amino acids. Per germline, CDR1 SGHTA and CDR2 FQGTGA. In nucleotides, the CDR3 is TGTGCCAGCAGCTTATATGGAGGAACGAACACCGGGGAGCTGTTTTTT. This encodes CASSLYGGTNTGELFF.

This clonotype was recorded many times. This chain connects TRBV20-1 to TRBJ2-4, with D possibly matching TRBD1 (6 bases). The V gene lost 6 bases and the J gene lost 1 base, with 16 bases spanning the gap. This CDR3 has 15 residues. Germline V gene sequence: CDR1 DFQATT, CDR2 SNEGSKA (reference sequence). The CDR3 protein is CSALGHRVAKNIQYF. As DNA, the CDR3 is TGCAGTGCCCTCGGCCACAGGGTTGCCAAAAACATTCAGTACTTC.

This clonotype was counted ten times or more. The chain recombines TRBV12-3 or TRBV12-4 with TRBJ2-5; maybe TRBD1 (6 bases). V was trimmed by 8 bases and J by 5 bases, leaving 18 bases between them. This CDR3 has 14 residues. The DNA of the CDR3 is TGTGCCAGCGCCCGCAGGGGTGCCGGGGAGACCCAGTACTTC. Translating it yields CASARRGAGETQYF.

This clonotype was detected many times. The chain links TRBV5-1 to TRBJ2-3; D assignment may be TRBD1 or TRBD2 (5 bases each). The CDR3 has 13 amino acids. From germline, CDR1 is SGHRS and CDR2 YFSETQ. Trimming shortened V by 3 bases and J by 3 bases, and 8 bases separated the two germline ends. CDR3 coding DNA: TGCGCCAGCAGCTCTGGGACGACAGATACGCAGTATTTT. Translation gives CASSSGTTDTQYF.

This clonotype was counted only a few times. The chain carries TRBV5-1 and TRBJ1-1, with D possibly TRBD1 on 5 matching bases. Between the trimmed V and J ends, which lost 4 bases and 1 base, there was a span of 20 bases. The CDR3 consists of 17 residues. Germline-derived CDR1 and CDR2 are SGHRS and YFSETQ. The CDR3 spells CASSPGSTSEWNTEAFF. For the CDR3, the DNA is TGCGCCAGCAGCCCAGGGAGTACGAGCGAGTGGAACACTGAAGCTTTCTTT.

This clonotype was recorded at least ten times. The rearrangement links TRBV11-1 to TRBJ2-1; 8 positions agree with TRBD2. Per the germline V gene, CDR1 is SGHAT and CDR2 is FQDESV (reference sequence). The V and J ends lost 2 bases and 2 bases, in that order; junction bases with no gene match: 2. This CDR3 spans 15 amino acids. The CDR3 reads CASSLYGGAYNEQFF. CDR3 nucleotides: TGTGCCAGCAGCTTATACGGGGGGGCCTACAATGAGCAGTTCTTC.

The table lists this clonotype with many counts. The chain joins TRBV24-1 to TRBJ2-2; perhaps D is TRBD1 or TRBD2 (5 bases each). The CDR3 is 17 residues long. Trimming shortened V by 3 bases and J by 7 bases, and 20 bases separated the two germline ends. Germline V CDR1 and CDR2: KGHDR, SFDVKD. In nucleotides, the CDR3 is TGTGCCACCAGTGATCCCCGGTCGCGAGGGGTTGACGGGGAGCTGTTTTTT. Encoded protein: CATSDPRSRGVDGELFF.

A remark on this clonotype: This may be a read error, as it is one base from a much larger clone. V usage is TRBV11-2 and J usage is TRBJ2-5; D is undetermined. Germline V gene data show CDR1 as SGHAT and CDR2 as FQNNGV. The CDR3 runs to 12 residues. V was pared by 0 bases and J by 3 bases, with 2 bases between. CDR3 region: CASSLDKETQYF. The CDR3 DNA sequence: TGTGCCAGCAGCTTAGATAAAGAGACCCAGTACTTC.

A remark on this clonotype: One base separates it from a far larger clone, so it is likely a read error. CDR3 nucleotide sequence: TGTGCCAGCAGCTTAGCAAAGGCCGCGGAGCTGTTTTTT. It translates to CASSLAKAAELFF. The V gene is TRBV7-8, the J gene TRBJ2-2; D uncertain. V was clipped by 0 bases and J by 10 bases, with 9 bases between them. There are 13 residues in the CDR3. Per germline, CDR1 SGHVS and CDR2 FQNEAQ.

Ten or more counts support this clonotype. The chain carries TRBV4-1 and TRBJ1-5; tentatively, D is TRBD1 (5 bases). Germline V gene data show CDR1 as MGHRA and CDR2 as YSYEKL. The V gene lost 5 bases and the J gene lost 5 bases, with 16 bases spanning the gap. This CDR3 has 15 amino acids. CDR3 protein: CASSKGSGEHQPQHF. CDR3 coding DNA: TGCGCCAGCAGCAAAGGTTCGGGGGAACATCAGCCCCAGCATTTT.

The sample holds many counts of this clonotype. This chain links TRBV6-2 or TRBV6-3 with TRBJ2-2; D might be TRBD1 (6 bases). Trimming removed 0 bases at V and 0 bases at J, with 14 bases between. The germline CDR1 and CDR2 sequences are MNHEY and SVGEGT. The CDR3 runs 18 residues. The CDR3 protein is CASSYSGSGVANTGELFF. The CDR3 DNA reads as TGTGCCAGCAGTTACTCAGGTTCAGGGGTTGCGAACACCGGGGAGCTGTTTTTT.

This clonotype was seen at least ten times. This chain links TRBV28 with TRBJ2-1, with 7 bases that match TRBD1. There are 16 residues in the CDR3. The germline gives CDR1 MDHEN, CDR2 SYDVKM. The J segment lost 2 bases and the V segment lost 7 bases, leaving 11 bases of the junction unmatched. The CDR3 loop reads CASKGPGQGAYNEQFF. The DNA for the CDR3 is TGTGCCAGCAAAGGGCCGGGGCAGGGGGCCTACAATGAGCAGTTCTTC.

Ten or more counts support this clonotype. The V gene is TRBV24-1, the J gene TRBJ2-5; D gene unclear. CDR3 length equals 13 residues. The ends were cut back, 0 bases at V and 5 bases at J, with 6 bases in the middle. The germline CDR1 and CDR2 sequences are KGHDR and SFDVKD. The CDR3 region is CATSDLWAETQYF. In DNA form, the CDR3 reads TGTGCCACCAGTGATTTGTGGGCTGAGACCCAGTACTTC.

This clonotype was observed a few times. V is TRBV28 and J is TRBJ2-1; the D gene is possibly TRBD2 (6 bases). V lost 5 bases and J 8 bases, leaving 16 bases between the germline ends. Looked up from germline, CDR1 is MDHEN and CDR2 is SYDVKM. The CDR3 is 14 residues long. The CDR3 bases are TGTGCCAGCAGTCTCCTGGGGGGTTCCTATGAGCAGTTCTTC. The encoded protein is CASSLLGGSYEQFF.

There are many counts of this clonotype. The gene calls are TRBV2 and TRBJ2-3; D ambiguous. The CDR3 is 13 residues long. The germline V and J ends were trimmed by 3 bases and 1 base, with 5 bases remaining between them. Germline CDR1 reads SNHLY; CDR2 reads FYNNEI. The CDR3 DNA reads TGTGCCAGCAGTGAGATACGCACAGATACGCAGTATTTT. Protein product: CASSEIRTDTQYF.

This clonotype was seen ten or more times. This chain joins TRBV7-3 and TRBJ2-3; TRBD2 agrees at 10 bases. With V trimmed by 0 bases and J by 6 bases, 6 bases remained unmatched. CDR1 is SGHTA, CDR2 FQGTGA, per germline. The CDR3 loop spans 16 amino acids. The CDR3 loop reads CASSLTPPAGGDTQYF. The CDR3 DNA sequence: TGTGCCAGCAGCTTAACCCCACCAGCGGGGGGGGATACGCAGTATTTT.

This clonotype was observed many times. The rearrangement joins TRBV20-1 to TRBJ1-5; the D gene is possibly TRBD1 (6 bases). The CDR3 has 15 residues. V dropped 3 bases and J dropped 1 base, with 13 bases sitting between them. Germline V gene sequence: CDR1 DFQATT, CDR2 SNEGSKA (reference sequence). The CDR3 is CSARGTQGSNQPQHF. DNA of the CDR3: TGCAGTGCTAGGGGCACACAGGGAAGCAATCAGCCCCAGCATTTT.